Each of the 28 T cell receptor beta chains below was sequenced from the same sample in a study of STAT5B mutations in CD4+ large granular lymphocyte leukemia. The protocol was immunoSEQ multiplex PCR, while the TCRdb copy is restricted to in-frame clones and leaves out a portion. Among 20,000 to 25,000 clones listed, roughly three quarters were seen once. The sequencing input was CD4+ T cells from blood buffy coats. These receptors were taken from a human donor in good health.

This chain links TRBV30 with TRBJ1-1, with D maybe TRBD1 (5 bases). Trimming shortened V by 3 bases and J by 1 base, and 9 bases separated the two germline ends. Germline CDR1 GTSNPN, CDR2 SVGIG (reference sequence). The CDR3 runs 13 residues. CDR3 sequence (DNA): TGTGCCTGGAGGGGACCCCCGAACACTGAAGCTTTCTTT. It codes for CAWRGPPNTEAFF.

CDR3 amino acids: CASSSRQGAGSEKLFF. CDR3 DNA: TGTGCCAGCAGTTCACGACAGGGGGCTGGCAGTGAAAAACTGTTTTTT. The rearrangement joins TRBV6-5 to TRBJ1-4; TRBD1 matches 10 bases. CDR1 is MNHEY, CDR2 SVGAGI, per germline. This CDR3 comprises 16 residues. V gave up 4 bases and J gave up 7 bases; unmatched junction bases: 9.

Only one count was recorded for this clone. V is TRBV10-3 and J is TRBJ2-3; no reliable D call. CDR1 and CDR2 (germline): ENHRY, SYGVKD. CDR3 size: 12 residues. With 3 bases removed from V and 2 bases from J, the gap between germline ends came to 3 bases. This chain's CDR3 is CAISEPTDTQYF. CDR3 nucleotides: TGTGCCATCAGTGAACCCACAGATACGCAGTATTTT.

This sequence joins TRBV2 and TRBJ2-5, with 11 bases matching TRBD2. This CDR3 comprises 15 residues. V was clipped by 4 bases and J by 1 base; unmatched bases: 2. The germline CDR1 and CDR2 sequences are SNHLY and FYNNEI. CDR3 protein: CASSGGLAAQETQYF. As DNA, the CDR3 is TGTGCCAGCAGTGGGGGACTAGCGGCCCAAGAGACCCAGTACTTC. Full variable domain (remainder filled in from reference TRBV2 and TRBJ2-5): EPEVTQTPSHQVTQMGQEVILRCVPISNHLYFYWYRQILGQKVEFLVSFYNNEISEKSEIFDDQFSVERPDGSNFTLKIRSTKLEDSAMYFCASSGGLAAQETQYFGPGTRLLVL.

V and J are TRBV4-1 and TRBJ2-1; tentatively, D is TRBD2 (6 bases). CDR3 length: 17 residues. The V gene's germline CDR1 is MGHRA and CDR2 YSYEKL. Deletions cut 4 bases from V and 0 bases from J, with 16 bases between. CDR3 DNA: TGCGCCAGCAGCCCAGTTGATATGGGACTCTCCTACAATGAGCAGTTCTTC. It translates to CASSPVDMGLSYNEQFF.

The chain has TRBV6-1 and TRBJ1-1; 7 positions match TRBD1. This CDR3 has 13 amino acids. V shed 6 bases, J shed 4 bases, and the junction held 5 bases outside the gene matches. Germline CDR1 is MNHNS and CDR2 is SASEGT. The CDR3 DNA follows: TGTGCCAGCAGGGTTTCAGGGGGCACTGAAGCTTTCTTT. Translating it yields CASRVSGGTEAFF.

The chain employs TRBV5-5 and TRBJ2-7; 8 bases are a match to TRBD1. The V and J ends lost 5 bases and 1 base, in that order; junction bases with no gene match: 8. The CDR3 contains 15 residues. Germline V gene lookup returns CDR1 SGHKS and CDR2 YYEKEE (reference sequence). CDR3 nucleotides: TGTGCCAGCAGTTTAGGAACAGGGGGTTCCTACGAGCAGTACTTC. Its protein is CASSLGTGGSYEQYF.

This chain joins TRBV19 and TRBJ2-1; 8 bases match TRBD2. V shed 5 bases, J shed 12 bases, and the junction held 12 bases outside the gene matches. The CDR3 spans 14 residues. The germline V gene encodes CDR1 LNHDA and CDR2 SQIVND (reference sequence). The DNA for the CDR3 is TGTGCCAGTAGTGTAGCGGGACTTCCCTTGGGGCAGTTCTTC. Protein: CASSVAGLPLGQFF.

This clone was detected a few times. The chain employs TRBV30 and TRBJ1-1; tentative D call: TRBD1 (6 bases). CDR1 and CDR2 from the germline V gene are GTSNPN and SVGIG (reference sequence). The length of the CDR3 is 13 residues. V dropped 7 bases and J dropped 4 bases, with 16 bases sitting between them. The CDR3 sequence is CASSRGRVTEAFF. The CDR3, as DNA: TGTGCCTCATCCAGGGGCAGGGTCACTGAAGCTTTCTTT. Variable domain in full (rest from reference TRBV30 and TRBJ1-1): SQTIHQWPATLVQPVGSPLSLECTVEGTSNPNLYWYRQAAGRGLQLLFYSVGIGQISSEVPQNLSASRPQDRQFILSSKKLLLSDSGFYLCASSRGRVTEAFFGQGTRLTVV.

V is TRBV19 and J is TRBJ1-5; perhaps TRBD1 as D (5 bases). V was pared by 8 bases and J by 3 bases, with 14 bases between. The CDR3 spans 14 residues. From germline, CDR1 is LNHDA and CDR2 SQIVND (reference sequence). CDR3 protein: CASSGLIVNQPQHF. In nucleotides, the CDR3 is TGTGCCAGTTCAGGGTTGATAGTCAATCAGCCCCAGCATTTT.

This chain links TRBV7-9 with TRBJ2-1, with unresolved D. The CDR3 sequence is 13 residues long. V lost 8 bases and J 0 bases, leaving 8 bases between the germline ends. Germline lookup yields CDR1 SEHNR and CDR2 FQNEAQ (reference sequence). CDR3 nucleotides: TGTGCCAGCTCGCAGAGCTCCTACAATGAGCAGTTCTTC. Translated, it gives CASSQSSYNEQFF. Supplemented by reference TRBV7-9 and TRBJ2-1, the full variable domain reads DTGVSQNPRHKITKRGQNVTFRCDPISEHNRLYWYRQTLGQGPEFLTYFQNEAQLEKSRLLSDRFSAERPKGSFSTLEIQRTEQGDSAMYLCASSQSSYNEQFFGPGTRLTVL.

The V call is TRBV23-1, the J call TRBJ1-5, with 8 bases that match TRBD1. TRBV23-1 is classed as an ORF, of uncertain function. V lost 4 bases, J lost 3 bases, and 23 bases stayed unmatched. The length of the CDR3 is 21 residues. In nucleotides, the CDR3 is TGCGCCAGCAGTCGCCTAAAGCCCCCACAGGGGGATCCTCCTATCAATCAGCCCCAGCATTTT. This encodes CASSRLKPPQGDPPINQPQHF.

The chain joins TRBV11-3 to TRBJ2-7; a weak D match, TRBD1 (6 bases). The germline V gene encodes CDR1 SGHNT and CDR2 YENEEA. Trimming shortened V by 0 bases and J by 1 base, and 10 bases separated the two germline ends. This CDR3 is 15 amino acids long. CDR3 sequence: CASSLDQQGSYEQYF. Here the CDR3 DNA reads TGTGCCAGCAGCTTAGATCAGCAGGGGTCCTACGAGCAGTACTTC.

The chain joins TRBV27 to TRBJ1-1; no firm D call. Germline values: CDR1 MNHEY, CDR2 SMNVEV (reference sequence). The germline V and J ends were trimmed by 6 bases and 1 base, with 15 bases remaining between them. The CDR3 length is 15 residues. CDR3 DNA sequence: TGTGCCAGCAGCTTAAGTCGGGTGGAGAACACTGAAGCTTTCTTT. It translates to CASSLSRVENTEAFF.

V and J are TRBV6-1 and TRBJ2-7; D is ambiguous. Germline V gene data show CDR1 as MNHNS and CDR2 as SASEGT. The V gene lost 3 bases and the J gene lost 3 bases, with 12 bases spanning the gap. The CDR3 is made up of 14 amino acids. The CDR3 loop is CASSDPPAVYEQYF. In DNA, the CDR3 is TGTGCCAGCAGTGATCCTCCAGCCGTCTACGAGCAGTACTTC.

This chain joins TRBV28 and TRBJ2-1, with D hard to call. The CDR3 contains 11 residues. The V gene lost 3 bases and the J gene lost 11 bases, with 8 bases spanning the gap. From germline, CDR1 is MDHEN and CDR2 SYDVKM. The CDR3, as DNA: TGTGCCAGCAGTTTGGGTAGAAAGCAGTTCTTC. Translating gives CASSLGRKQFF.

A single count supports this clone. The V gene is TRBV2, the J gene TRBJ2-1, with D unclear. The CDR3 spans 13 residues. The germline gives CDR1 SNHLY, CDR2 FYNNEI. The V gene lost 7 bases and the J gene lost 5 bases, with 12 bases spanning the gap. The CDR3 protein is CASKFGQNNEQFF. The CDR3, as DNA: TGTGCCAGCAAATTCGGGCAGAACAATGAGCAGTTCTTC.

This chain connects TRBV11-2 to TRBJ2-7, with TRBD2 as a possible D gene (7 bases). Germline assignment: CDR1 SGHAT and CDR2 FQNNGV. The CDR3 is made up of 15 amino acids. The V gene lost 7 bases and the J gene lost 5 bases, with 21 bases spanning the gap. The CDR3 coding sequence is TGTGCCAGCACCAGGTTTGGGGGGGCGCGGGACGAGCAGTACTTC. This codes for CASTRFGGARDEQYF. Drawing the rest from reference TRBV11-2 and TRBJ2-7, the complete variable domain is EAGVAQSPRYKIIEKRQSVAFWCNPISGHATLYWYQQILGQGPKLLIQFQNNGVVDDSQLPKDRFSAERLKGVDSTLKIQPAKLEDSAVYLCASTRFGGARDEQYFGPGTRLTVT.

This sequence joins TRBV6-6 and TRBJ2-3; perhaps TRBD2 as D (6 bases). This CDR3 contains 16 residues. V was shortened by 7 bases and J by 2 bases, with 19 bases between the two germline ends. Germline CDR1 reads MNHNY; CDR2 reads SVGAGI (reference sequence). Written as DNA, the CDR3 is TGTGCCAGCAAGGGTTTGGAACTAGCTTTCACAGATACGCAGTATTTT. This codes for CASKGLELAFTDTQYF.

The chain employs TRBV7-7 and TRBJ2-5; TRBD1 might be the D (6 bases). CDR3 length: 17 amino acids. V was cut by 5 bases and J by 5 bases, with 24 bases left in between. Germline V lookup: CDR1 SSHAT, CDR2 FNYEAQ (reference sequence). CDR3 amino acids: CASSPIEGGGYGETQYF. Written as DNA, the CDR3 is TGTGCCAGCAGCCCAATAGAGGGTGGGGGCTATGGTGAGACCCAGTACTTC.

This chain connects TRBV30 to TRBJ2-5, with TRBD2 identical over 8 bases. V lost 2 bases to trimming and J lost 5 bases; unmatched junction nucleotides: 13. The CDR3 runs 16 residues. The germline V gene has CDR1 GTSNPN and CDR2 SVGIG (reference sequence). In DNA form, the CDR3 reads TGTGCCTGGAGTCGGGATCTCGGGAGGGCCCGGGAGACCCAGTACTTC. Amino acids: CAWSRDLGRARETQYF.

The sample holds a few counts of this clone. This chain connects TRBV7-9 to TRBJ2-7; TRBD2 agrees at 9 bases. Germline trimming cut 5 bases from V and 13 bases from J; bases unmatched to any gene: 15. Per the germline V gene, CDR1 is SEHNR and CDR2 is FQNEAQ (reference sequence). The CDR3 extends over 14 amino acids. The CDR3 protein is CASSRGQVTSGGYF. CDR3 DNA: TGTGCCAGCAGCCGCGGACAGGTGACTAGCGGCGGTTACTTC.

The chain links TRBV5-1 to TRBJ2-7, with D perhaps given as TRBD1 or TRBD2 (5 bases each). V shed 5 bases and J shed 2 bases, with 11 bases lying between them. The CDR3 is made up of 13 amino acids. The V gene's germline CDR1 is SGHRS and CDR2 YFSETQ. The CDR3 sequence: CASSGTSAYEQYF. In DNA form, the CDR3 reads TGCGCCAGCAGTGGGACCTCGGCCTACGAGCAGTACTTC.

The rearrangement links TRBV30 to TRBJ1-3; D not resolved. CDR3 length: 15 residues. V was pared by 0 bases and J by 0 bases, with 9 bases between. The V gene's germline CDR1 is GTSNPN and CDR2 SVGIG (reference sequence). The CDR3 region has the DNA TGTGCCTGGAGTGTACGTAAAGTCTCTGGAAACACCATATATTTT. Its translation: CAWSVRKVSGNTIYF.

The chain has TRBV7-8 and TRBJ2-3; perhaps TRBD2 as D (5 bases). The CDR3 runs to 14 residues. Trimming removed 3 bases from V and 4 bases from J, with 11 bases in between. Germline V gives CDR1 SGHVS, CDR2 FQNEAQ. The CDR3 DNA is TGTGCCAGCAGCTTGTCGAGGGCAGCAGATACGCAGTATTTT. It encodes CASSLSRAADTQYF.

The V gene is TRBV10-3, the J gene TRBJ2-7, with D perhaps TRBD2 (6 bases). The germline V and J ends were trimmed by 10 bases and 0 bases, with 13 bases remaining between them. Per germline, CDR1 ENHRY and CDR2 SYGVKD. The CDR3 sequence is 13 residues long. The CDR3 sequence: CATLEGSSYEQYF. In nucleotides, the CDR3 is TGTGCCACCCTGGAGGGGAGCTCCTACGAGCAGTACTTC.

The rearrangement links TRBV5-6 to TRBJ2-5; tentative D call: TRBD1 (7 bases). CDR1 SGHDT and CDR2 YYEEEE come from the germline V gene. V was trimmed by 1 base and J by 2 bases, leaving 15 bases between them. The CDR3 covers 16 residues. The CDR3 region has the DNA TGTGCCAGCAGCTTGAAAGGCAGGGGGGTTCAAGAGACCCAGTACTTC. Its protein is CASSLKGRGVQETQYF.

The chain couples TRBV10-1 to TRBJ2-5, with 8 bases aligning to TRBD2. This CDR3 is 15 amino acids long. The V segment lost 3 bases and the J segment 3 bases; nucleotides outside the gene matches: 6. Germline V gene data show CDR1 as WNHNN and CDR2 as SYGVQD (reference sequence). CDR3 in amino acids: CASSDPRAGEETQYF. CDR3 in DNA: TGCGCCAGCAGTGATCCCCGAGCGGGAGAAGAGACCCAGTACTTC.